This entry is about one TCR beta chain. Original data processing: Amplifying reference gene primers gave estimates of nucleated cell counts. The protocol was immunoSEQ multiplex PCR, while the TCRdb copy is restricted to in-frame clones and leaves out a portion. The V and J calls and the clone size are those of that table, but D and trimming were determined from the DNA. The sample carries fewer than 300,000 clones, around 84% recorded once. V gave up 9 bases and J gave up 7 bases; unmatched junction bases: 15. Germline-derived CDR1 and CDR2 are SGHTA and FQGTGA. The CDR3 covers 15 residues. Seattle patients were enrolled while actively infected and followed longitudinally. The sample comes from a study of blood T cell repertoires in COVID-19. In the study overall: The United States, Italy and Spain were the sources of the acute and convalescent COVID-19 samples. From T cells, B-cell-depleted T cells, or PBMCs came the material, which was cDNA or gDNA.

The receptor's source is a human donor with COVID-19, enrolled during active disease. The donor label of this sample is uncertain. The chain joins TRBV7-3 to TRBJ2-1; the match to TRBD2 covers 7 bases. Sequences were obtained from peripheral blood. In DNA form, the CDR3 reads TGTGCCAGATACGGCTCCGCGGGAGATCTAAATGAGCAGTTCTTC. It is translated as CARYGSAGDLNEQFF.